This T cell receptor (beta chain) derives from a study of vaccination and CD4 T cells after COVID-19. Study summary: For post-vaccine samples, collection took place a median about 75 days after dose two, ranging from 14 to 241. General study findings and limits: Median SARS-CoV-2-reactive clonotype numbers went up from approximately 23 to 38, but not significantly.

The assay that was used to sequence DNA from cultured CD4+ T cells was the Oncomine TCR Beta short-read assay. TCRdb ran MiXCR on the PCR reads and lists one entry per CDR3 protein. The table lists approximately 12,000 distinct CDR3 sequences, under 35% of them singletons. The treatment here: approximately 9-day PBMC culture with coronavirus spike peptide pools or control peptides (ViraFEST assay). Germline V gene data show CDR1 as MNHNS and CDR2 as SASEGT. V lost 6 bases, J lost 1 base, and 7 bases stayed unmatched. The CDR3 has 15 residues. Only a few counts were recorded for this clonotype. Its antigen remains unknown.

Sequencing was performed on CD4+ T cells from blood, cultured in vitro, taken after SARS-CoV-2 vaccination. This clonotype originated in a human donor who had recovered from COVID-19. The chain combines TRBV6-1 with TRBJ2-5; TRBD2 agrees at 8 bases. CDR3 coding DNA: TGTGCCAGCAGAGCCCGGGGGGGGCGCCAAGAGACCCAGTACTTC. As protein: CASRARGGRQETQYF.